The 21 T cell receptor beta chains given below trace back to one sample, sequenced in a study of prognosis after radiotherapy for stage I lung cancer. The study amplified the TCR beta CDR3 region from genomic DNA. This amplification was carried out by two rounds of multiplex PCR. The authors ran first-round PCR with primers specific to each TRBV and TRBJ gene. TCRdb fed the multiplex PCR reads into MiXCR, producing one record per CDR3 protein. The data contain over 45,000 distinct CDR3 sequences, around 27% of them singletons. Here the sequenced sample was PBMCs, taken before or after stereotactic body radiation therapy (not recorded which). The receptors originated from a donor aged 50 or older with non-small cell lung cancer.

This clonotype was detected many times. The chain recombines TRBV20-1 with TRBJ1-1; 10 bases match TRBD1. Germline V CDR1 and CDR2: DFQATT, SNEGSKA (reference sequence). V gave up 3 bases and J gave up 4 bases; unmatched junction bases: 8. CDR3 length: 15 amino acids. CDR3 region: CSARDRGIVITEAFF. The CDR3 DNA reads TGCAGTGCTAGGGACAGGGGGATAGTAATCACTGAAGCTTTCTTT.

On this clonotype itself: An end of the junction does not agree with germline; a read error may underlie this. The chain uses TRBV6-4 and TRBJ2-2; D gene uncertain. From germline, CDR1 is MRHNA and CDR2 SNTAGT. CDR3 length equals 14 residues. The CDR3 DNA sequence: TGTGCCAGCAGGCGCGATCGCTACACCGTGGAGCTGTTCTTT. Protein product: CASRRDRYTVELFF.

The J gene is TRBJ1-6, the V gene TRBV6-5; 7 bases align to TRBD1. Germline lookup yields CDR1 MNHEY and CDR2 SVGAGI. There are 15 residues in the CDR3. V lost 2 bases and J lost 8; bases outside the gene matches: 6. For the CDR3, the DNA is TGTGCCAGCAGTTACACAACAGGGGAGGATTCACCCCTCCACTTT. Translating gives CASSYTTGEDSPLHF.

This clonotype was counted many times. The chain links TRBV24-1 to TRBJ2-7; the D gene is possibly TRBD1 (6 bases). The CDR3 runs to 15 residues. Deletions cut 3 bases from V and 5 bases from J, with 16 bases between. The germline gives CDR1 KGHDR, CDR2 SFDVKD. CDR3 amino acids: CATSDPARGGDEQYF. The CDR3 region has the DNA TGTGCCACCAGTGATCCCGCCAGGGGTGGAGACGAGCAGTACTTC.

Comment on this clonotype: Since a far larger clone is one base different, this is likely a read error. V gene TRBV7-3 combines with J gene TRBJ2-1, with a possible D match to TRBD1 (6 bases). The germline CDR1 and CDR2 sequences are SGHTA and FQGTGA. V lost 7 bases, J lost 8 bases, and 24 bases lay in between. CDR3 size: 16 residues. CDR3 bases: TGTGCCAGCACCTTCGGATACCGGGACACCCGCCATGAGCAGTTCTTC. Amino acids: CASTFGYRDTRHEQFF. Together with reference TRBV7-3 and TRBJ2-1, the CDR3 gives the full variable domain: GAGVSQTPSNKVTEKGKYVELRCDPISGHTALYWYRQSLGQGPEFLIYFQGTGAADDSGLPNDRFFAVRPEGSVSTLKIQRTERGDSAVYLCASTFGYRDTRHEQFFGPGTRLTVL.

On this clonotype: A far larger clone is just one base off, so this is likely a read error. The chain uses TRBV7-9 and TRBJ2-7, with a possible D match to TRBD2 (5 bases). Germline CDR1 is SEHNR and CDR2 is FQNEAQ (reference sequence). This CDR3 is built from 13 residues. Trimming left V 5 bases short and J 3 bases short, with 11 bases between. CDR3 amino acids: CASSVPRVYEQYF. The CDR3 DNA reads TGTGCCAGCAGCGTCCCGAGGGTCTACGAGCAGTACTTC.

This clonotype was observed at least ten times. J is TRBJ1-6 and V is TRBV7-9, with 8 bases fitting TRBD1. The CDR3 sequence is 19 residues long. CDR1 and CDR2 from the germline V gene are SEHNR and FQNEAQ (reference sequence). The V and J ends lost 5 bases and 4 bases, in that order; junction bases with no gene match: 16. The CDR3 nucleotides read TGTGCCAGCAGCAGAGGTGATTCACAGGGGGTATTTTATAATTCACCCCTCCACTTT. Its translation is CASSRGDSQGVFYNSPLHF.

The table lists this clonotype with many counts. The rearrangement uses TRBV6-1 and TRBJ1-5; 9 bases map to TRBD1. V lost 2 bases, J lost 5 bases, and 7 bases stayed unmatched. This CDR3 has 16 residues. Germline V gives CDR1 MNHNS, CDR2 SASEGT. The chain's CDR3 is CASSERTGALYQPQHF. As DNA, the CDR3 is TGTGCCAGCAGTGAACGGACAGGGGCCCTCTATCAGCCCCAGCATTTT.

Ten or more counts support this clonotype. This chain joins TRBV2 and TRBJ1-3; a possible D gene is TRBD1 (5 bases). Trimming cost V 6 bases and J 1 base, with 7 bases left between them. In germline, CDR1 is SNHLY, CDR2 FYNNEI. This CDR3 is 13 amino acids long. CDR3 protein: CASRGGSGNTIYF. The CDR3 nucleotides read TGTGCCAGCAGGGGGGGGTCTGGAAACACCATATATTTT.

This clonotype was seen repeatedly, ten times or more. The chain links TRBV7-9 to TRBJ2-6; 8 nucleotides line up with TRBD2. The CDR3 extends over 17 amino acids. The V gene end was trimmed by 3 bases and the J gene end by 0 bases; junction bases not matched to a gene: 4. CDR1 and CDR2 from the germline V gene are SEHNR and FQNEAQ (reference sequence). CDR3 DNA sequence: TGTGCCAGCAGCTTCGGGGGGGGGCGCTCTGGGGCCAACGTCCTGACTTTC. Protein: CASSFGGGRSGANVLTF.

In this sample, this clonotype turned up many times. This chain connects TRBV6-1 to TRBJ2-7; 11 bases match TRBD1. V lost 8 bases and J lost 5; bases outside the gene matches: 14. This CDR3 has 16 residues. Germline-derived CDR1 and CDR2 are MNHNS and SASEGT. This CDR3 is CASSPLRDRGLDEQYF. Here the CDR3 DNA reads TGTGCCAGCTCACCTCTAAGGGACAGGGGGTTGGACGAGCAGTACTTC.

This clonotype has a count of ten or more. The chain is built from TRBV2 and TRBJ2-7; D perhaps matches TRBD1 (8 bases). The V and J ends lost 6 bases and 4 bases respectively, with 16 bases between them. This CDR3 comprises 14 residues. CDR1 is SNHLY and CDR2 is FYNNEI in the germline V gene. CDR3 sequence: CASRLQGGPYEQYF. The CDR3 DNA follows: TGTGCCAGCAGGCTACAGGGGGGGCCTTACGAGCAGTACTTC.

A note on this clonotype: This likely reflects a read error, since a far larger clone is one base away. The genes are TRBV6-8 and TRBJ1-5; TRBD1 matches at 9 bases. CDR3 size: 15 residues. J was trimmed by 1 base and V by 4 bases; bases with no gene match: 2. Germline loops: CDR1 MNHGY, CDR2 SAAAGT. In DNA, the CDR3 is TGTGCCAGCAGTTCCGGGACAGGGAGCAATCAGCCCCAGCATTTT. This encodes CASSSGTGSNQPQHF.

The table lists this clonotype with many counts. This chain joins TRBV6-1 and TRBJ1-2; D possibly corresponds to TRBD1 (5 bases). Germline loops: CDR1 MNHNS, CDR2 SASEGT. The CDR3 is 14 amino acids. Trimming left V 6 bases short and J 7 bases short, with 18 bases between. The CDR3 here is CASRRFKRGLGYTF. The CDR3 DNA reads TGTGCCAGCAGACGCTTCAAGAGGGGTCTTGGCTACACCTTC.

This clonotype has ten or more counts. The V call is TRBV15, the J call TRBJ2-3; no firm D call. With 3 bases removed from V and 6 bases from J, the gap between germline ends came to 13 bases. Per the germline V gene, CDR1 is LNHNV and CDR2 is YYDKDF (reference sequence). The length of the CDR3 is 14 residues. The CDR3 reads CATSSADVTDTQYF. CDR3 bases: TGTGCCACCAGCAGTGCCGACGTCACGGATACGCAGTATTTT.

In its sample, this clonotype was seen many times. The chain carries TRBV4-3 and TRBJ2-7, with D maybe TRBD2 (5 bases). The CDR3 sequence is 15 residues long. Germline CDR1 LGHNA, CDR2 YSLEER. With 4 bases removed from V and 3 bases from J, the gap between germline ends came to 16 bases. The CDR3 bases are TGCGCCAGCAGCCGAGTGACGGGATCAAGCTACGAGCAGTACTTC. It translates to CASSRVTGSSYEQYF.

This clonotype was recorded at least ten times. The V and J genes are TRBV30 and TRBJ2-5; 12 nucleotides match TRBD2. The CDR3 contains 16 residues. Germline CDR1 and CDR2: GTSNPN and SVGIG (reference sequence). V gave up 2 bases and J gave up 2 bases; unmatched junction bases: 6. CDR3: CAWSPGLAGNQETQYF. The CDR3 DNA sequence: TGTGCCTGGAGTCCCGGACTAGCGGGGAATCAAGAGACCCAGTACTTC.

This sequence joins TRBV20-1 and TRBJ2-2; D is ambiguous. The V end lost 0 bases, the J end lost 11 bases, and 13 bases lay between the germline ends. Germline V gene lookup returns CDR1 DFQATT and CDR2 SNEGSKA (reference sequence). The CDR3 has 13 residues. The CDR3 spells CSARDPRAVELFF. CDR3 DNA: TGCAGTGCTAGAGATCCCCGAGCCGTTGAGCTGTTTTTT.

This chain links TRBV28 with TRBJ1-6, with 8 positions matching TRBD1. The CDR3 loop spans 15 amino acids. The V and J ends lost 3 bases and 10 bases, in that order; junction bases with no gene match: 8. Germline loops: CDR1 MDHEN, CDR2 SYDVKM. The CDR3 reads CASSLTTGGRSPLHF. As DNA, the CDR3 is TGTGCCAGCAGTTTGACAACAGGGGGAAGATCACCCCTCCACTTT. Full variable domain (outside the CDR3, taken from reference TRBV28 and TRBJ1-6): DVKVTQSSRYLVKRTGEKVFLECVQDMDHENMFWYRQDPGLGLRLIYFSYDVKMKEKGDIPEGYSVSREKKERFSLILESASTNQTSMYLCASSLTTGGRSPLHFGNGTRLTVT.

This clonotype was found many times. V gene TRBV18 combines with J gene TRBJ2-7, with 7 nucleotides matching TRBD2. V lost 5 bases and J lost 3; bases outside the gene matches: 7. CDR3 length: 14 amino acids. CDR1 and CDR2 (germline): KGHSH, LQKENI. Written as DNA, the CDR3 is TGTGCCAGCTCAGGCGGGGAGGGGTTCTACGAGCAGTACTTC. Its protein is CASSGGEGFYEQYF.

The sample holds many counts of this clonotype. The V call is TRBV9, the J call TRBJ2-7; no clear D. V was trimmed by 0 bases and J by 5 bases, leaving 9 bases between them. The CDR3 contains 13 residues. Looked up from germline, CDR1 is SGDLS and CDR2 is YYNGEE. CDR3 residues: CASSVGVYDEQYF. In nucleotides, the CDR3 is TGTGCCAGCAGCGTAGGGGTTTACGACGAGCAGTACTTC.